This T cell receptor beta chain was retrieved from a study of cytomegalovirus exposure and HLA in healthy donors. Overall study results and limits: Excluded were some V segments that proved indistinguishable, including TRBV6-2 and TRBV6-3. TCR beta V- and J-gene trimming, according to a later analysis, was linked to a missense DCLRE1C variant.

The V gene's germline CDR1 is SGHRS and CDR2 YFSETQ. Trimming cost V 4 bases and J 7 bases; bases outside gene matches: 8. The CDR3 length is 15 residues. Of note for this clone: What it binds is not known.

Primers for the PCR totalled 60 Vbeta and 13 Jbeta. Data came from immunoSEQ multiplex PCR; TCRdb stores just in-frame clones and leaves some out. The sample lists about 160,000 clones, around three quarters seen once, with roughly 1% in the top ten. The receptor was isolated from a woman aged 40 to 55 in good health and CMV-seronegative. The specimen was PBMCs. The chain couples TRBV5-1 to TRBJ2-1; 10 bases match TRBD2. CDR3 residues: CASSLGSGRENEQFF. CDR3 nucleotide sequence: TGCGCCAGCAGCCTCGGCAGCGGGAGGGAAAATGAGCAGTTCTTC.